This T cell receptor beta chain was profiled in a study of control samples from healthy donors and cancer patients. Trimming removed 4 bases at V and 0 bases at J, with 15 bases between. The CDR3 is 15 residues long. Germline assignment: CDR1 SQVTM and CDR2 ANQGSEA. Profiling relied on immunoSEQ multiplex PCR, and the TCRdb table lists in-frame clones only, not all of them. In the table there are some 120,000 clones, around 93% of which are singletons. The sequence was obtained from a man younger than 35 in good health. This rearrangement joins TRBV29-1 to TRBJ1-1; D remains ambiguous. Input material: blood. The CDR3 DNA reads as TGCAGCGTTGCCCCAGGTTGGGGAATGAACACTGAAGCTTTCTTT. It is translated as CSVAPGWGMNTEAFF.